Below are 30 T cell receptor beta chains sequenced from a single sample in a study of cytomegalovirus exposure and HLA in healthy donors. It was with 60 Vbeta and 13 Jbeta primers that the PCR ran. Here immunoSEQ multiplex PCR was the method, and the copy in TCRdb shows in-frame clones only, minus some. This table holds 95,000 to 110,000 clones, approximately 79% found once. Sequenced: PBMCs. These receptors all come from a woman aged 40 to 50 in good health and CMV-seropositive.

CDR3 sequence reads: CAWSVEGDTEAFF. The CDR3 nucleotides read TGTGCCTGGAGTGTAGAGGGGGACACTGAAGCTTTCTTT. This rearrangement joins TRBV30 to TRBJ1-1, with D possibly being TRBD1 (6 bases). CDR3 length equals 13 residues. From germline, CDR1 is GTSNPN and CDR2 SVGIG (reference sequence). Between the trimmed V and J ends, which lost 0 bases and 3 bases, there was a span of 8 bases. The whole variable domain, remainder taken from reference TRBV30 and TRBJ1-1, is SQTIHQWPATLVQPVGSPLSLECTVEGTSNPNLYWYRQAAGRGLQLLFYSVGIGQISSEVPQNLSASRPQDRQFILSSKKLLLSDSGFYLCAWSVEGDTEAFFGQGTRLTVV.

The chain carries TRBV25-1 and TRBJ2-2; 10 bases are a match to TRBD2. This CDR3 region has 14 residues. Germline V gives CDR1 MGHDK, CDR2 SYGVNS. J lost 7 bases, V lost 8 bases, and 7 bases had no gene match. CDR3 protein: CASLPSGGDGELFF. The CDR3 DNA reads TGTGCCAGCCTTCCTAGCGGGGGCGACGGGGAGCTGTTTTTT. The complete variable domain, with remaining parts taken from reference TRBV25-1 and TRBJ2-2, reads EADIYQTPRYLVIGTGKKITLECSQTMGHDKMYWYQQDPGMELHLIHYSYGVNSTEKGDLSSESTVSRIRTEHFPLTLESARPSHTSQYLCASLPSGGDGELFFGEGSRLTVL.

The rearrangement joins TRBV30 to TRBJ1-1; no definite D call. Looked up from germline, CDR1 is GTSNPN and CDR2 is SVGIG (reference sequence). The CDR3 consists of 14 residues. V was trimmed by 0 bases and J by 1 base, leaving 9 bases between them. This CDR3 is CAWSVGNKNTEAFF. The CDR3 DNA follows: TGTGCCTGGAGTGTCGGTAATAAGAACACTGAAGCTTTCTTT.

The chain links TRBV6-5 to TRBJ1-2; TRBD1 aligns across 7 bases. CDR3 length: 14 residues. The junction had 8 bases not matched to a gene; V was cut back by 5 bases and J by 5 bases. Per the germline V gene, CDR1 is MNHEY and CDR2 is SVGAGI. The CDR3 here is CASSRQGRGYGYTF. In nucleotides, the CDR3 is TGTGCCAGCAGTCGACAGGGACGGGGGTATGGCTACACCTTC.

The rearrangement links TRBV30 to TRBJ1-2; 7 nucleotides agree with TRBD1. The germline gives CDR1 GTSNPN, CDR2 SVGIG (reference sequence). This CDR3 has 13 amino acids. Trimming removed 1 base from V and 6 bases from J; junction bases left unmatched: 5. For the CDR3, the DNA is TGTGCCTGGAGTGGACAGGGTATACATGGCTACACCTTC. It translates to CAWSGQGIHGYTF.

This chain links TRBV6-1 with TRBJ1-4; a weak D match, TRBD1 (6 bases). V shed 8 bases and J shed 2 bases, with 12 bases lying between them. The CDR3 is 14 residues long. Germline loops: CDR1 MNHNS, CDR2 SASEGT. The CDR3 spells CASWLGATNEKLFF. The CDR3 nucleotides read TGTGCCAGCTGGTTGGGGGCGACTAATGAAAAACTGTTTTTT.

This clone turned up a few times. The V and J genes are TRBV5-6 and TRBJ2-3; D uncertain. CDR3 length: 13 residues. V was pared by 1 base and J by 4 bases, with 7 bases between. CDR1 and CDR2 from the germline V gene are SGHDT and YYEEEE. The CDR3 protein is CASSLNGADTQYF. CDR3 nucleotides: TGTGCCAGCAGCTTGAACGGAGCAGATACGCAGTATTTT.

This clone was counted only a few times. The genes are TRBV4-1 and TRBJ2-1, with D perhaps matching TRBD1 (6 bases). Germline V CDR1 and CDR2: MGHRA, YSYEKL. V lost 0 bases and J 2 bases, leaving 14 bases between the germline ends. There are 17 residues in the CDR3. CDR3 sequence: CASSQDSQGGAYNEQFF. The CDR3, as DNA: TGCGCCAGCAGCCAAGATTCACAGGGTGGTGCCTACAATGAGCAGTTCTTC.

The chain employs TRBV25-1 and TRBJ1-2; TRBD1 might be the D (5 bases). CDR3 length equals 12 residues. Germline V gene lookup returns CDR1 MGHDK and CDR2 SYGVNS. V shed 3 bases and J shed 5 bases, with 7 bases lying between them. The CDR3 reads CASSDPGYGYTF. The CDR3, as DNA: TGTGCCAGCAGTGACCCAGGGTATGGCTACACCTTC.

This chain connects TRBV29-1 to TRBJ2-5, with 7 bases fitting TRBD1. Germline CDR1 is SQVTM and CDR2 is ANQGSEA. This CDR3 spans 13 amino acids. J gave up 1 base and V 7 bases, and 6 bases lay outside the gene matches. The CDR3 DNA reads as TGCAGCGCCTCCAGGGGGACCCAAGAGACCCAGTACTTC. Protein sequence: CSASRGTQETQYF. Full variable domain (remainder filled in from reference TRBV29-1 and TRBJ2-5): SAVISQKPSRDICQRGTSLTIQCQVDSQVTMMFWYRQQPGQSLTLIATANQGSEATYESGFVIDKFPISRPNLTFSTLTVSNMSPEDSSIYLCSASRGTQETQYFGPGTRLLVL.

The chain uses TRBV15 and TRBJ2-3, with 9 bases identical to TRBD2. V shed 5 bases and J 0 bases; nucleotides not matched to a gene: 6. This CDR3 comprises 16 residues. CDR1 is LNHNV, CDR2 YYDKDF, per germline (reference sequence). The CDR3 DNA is TGTGCCACCAGCCCCCCCCTAGCGGGGAGCACAGATACGCAGTATTTT. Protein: CATSPPLAGSTDTQYF.

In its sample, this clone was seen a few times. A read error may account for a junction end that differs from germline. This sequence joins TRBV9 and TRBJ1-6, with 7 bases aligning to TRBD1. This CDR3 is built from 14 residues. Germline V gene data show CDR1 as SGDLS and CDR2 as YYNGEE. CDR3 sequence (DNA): TGTGCCAGCAGCGTAGGATCGGATTTCGAGGGGGCCTTCTTT. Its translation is CASSVGSDFEGAFF. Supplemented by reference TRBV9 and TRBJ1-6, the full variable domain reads DSGVTQTPKHLITATGQRVTLRCSPRSGDLSVYWYQQSLDQGLQFLIQYYNGEERAKGNILERFSAQQFPDLHSELNLSSLELGDSALYFCASSVGSDFEGAFFGNGTRLTVT.

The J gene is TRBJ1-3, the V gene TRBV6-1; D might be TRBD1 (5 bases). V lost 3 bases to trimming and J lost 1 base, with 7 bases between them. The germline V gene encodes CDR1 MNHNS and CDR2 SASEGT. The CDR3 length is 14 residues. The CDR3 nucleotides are TGTGCCAGCAGTGACGGGGGATCTGGAAACACCATATATTTT. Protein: CASSDGGSGNTIYF.

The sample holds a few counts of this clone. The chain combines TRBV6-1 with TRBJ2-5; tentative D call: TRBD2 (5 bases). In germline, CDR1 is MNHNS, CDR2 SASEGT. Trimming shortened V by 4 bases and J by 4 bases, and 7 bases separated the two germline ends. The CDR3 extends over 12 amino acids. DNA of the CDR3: TGTGCCAGCAGTGGGGGAGCAGAGACCCAGTACTTC. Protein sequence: CASSGGAETQYF.

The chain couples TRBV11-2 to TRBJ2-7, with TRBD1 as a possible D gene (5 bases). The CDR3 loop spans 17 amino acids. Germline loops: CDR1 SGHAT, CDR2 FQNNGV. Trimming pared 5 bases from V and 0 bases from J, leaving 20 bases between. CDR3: CASSALGPPIDSYEQYF. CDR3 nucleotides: TGTGCCAGCAGCGCATTGGGGCCTCCTATCGACTCCTACGAGCAGTACTTC.

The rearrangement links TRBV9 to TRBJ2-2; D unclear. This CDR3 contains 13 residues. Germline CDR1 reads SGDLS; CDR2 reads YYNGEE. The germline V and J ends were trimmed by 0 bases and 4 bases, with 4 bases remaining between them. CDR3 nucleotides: TGTGCCAGCAGCGTAGCCGTCACCGGGGAGCTGTTTTTT. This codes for CASSVAVTGELFF.

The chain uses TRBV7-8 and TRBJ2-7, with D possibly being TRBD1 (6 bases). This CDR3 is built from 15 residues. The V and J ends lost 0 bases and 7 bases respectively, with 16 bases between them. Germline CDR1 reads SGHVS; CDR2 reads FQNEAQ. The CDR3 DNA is TGTGCCAGCAGCTTAGCGCCCTACAGGGCGCAAGAGCAGTACTTC. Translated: CASSLAPYRAQEQYF.

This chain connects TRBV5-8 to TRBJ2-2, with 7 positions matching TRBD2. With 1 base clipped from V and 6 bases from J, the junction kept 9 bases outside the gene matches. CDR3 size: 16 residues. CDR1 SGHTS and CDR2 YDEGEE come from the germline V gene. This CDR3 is CASSLSFHGLAGELFF. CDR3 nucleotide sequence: TGTGCCAGCAGCTTGAGCTTCCATGGACTAGCCGGGGAGCTGTTTTTT.

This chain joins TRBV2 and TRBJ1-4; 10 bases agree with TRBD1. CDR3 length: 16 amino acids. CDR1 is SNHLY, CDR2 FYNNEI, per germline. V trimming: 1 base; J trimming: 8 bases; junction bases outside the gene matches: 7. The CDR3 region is CASSEEGQGKLEKLFF. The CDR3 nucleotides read TGTGCCAGCAGTGAAGAGGGACAGGGGAAGCTGGAAAAACTGTTTTTT.

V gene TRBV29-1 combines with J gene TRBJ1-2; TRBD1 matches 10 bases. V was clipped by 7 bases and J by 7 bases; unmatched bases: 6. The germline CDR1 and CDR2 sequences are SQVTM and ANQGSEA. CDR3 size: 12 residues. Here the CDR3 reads CSGGQGGFGYTF. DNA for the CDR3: TGCAGCGGTGGACAGGGGGGGTTTGGCTACACCTTC.

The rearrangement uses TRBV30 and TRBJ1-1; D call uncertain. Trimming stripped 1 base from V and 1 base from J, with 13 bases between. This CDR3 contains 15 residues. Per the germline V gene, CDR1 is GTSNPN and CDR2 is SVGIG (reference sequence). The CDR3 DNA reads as TGTGCCTGGAGTGGAATAGGACTGAGGAACACTGAAGCTTTCTTT. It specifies CAWSGIGLRNTEAFF.

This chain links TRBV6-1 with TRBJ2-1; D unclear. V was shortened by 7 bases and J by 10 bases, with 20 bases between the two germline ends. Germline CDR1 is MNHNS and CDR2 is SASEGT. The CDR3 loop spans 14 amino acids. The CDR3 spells CASTRTVAAREQFF. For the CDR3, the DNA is TGTGCCAGCACAAGAACTGTCGCTGCCAGGGAGCAGTTCTTC.

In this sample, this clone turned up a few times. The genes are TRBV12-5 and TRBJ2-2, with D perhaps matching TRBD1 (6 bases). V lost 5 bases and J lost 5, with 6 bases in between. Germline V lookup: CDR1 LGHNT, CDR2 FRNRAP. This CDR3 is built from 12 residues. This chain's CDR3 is CASGRGTGELFF. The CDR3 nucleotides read TGTGCTAGTGGTAGGGGGACCGGGGAGCTGTTTTTT.

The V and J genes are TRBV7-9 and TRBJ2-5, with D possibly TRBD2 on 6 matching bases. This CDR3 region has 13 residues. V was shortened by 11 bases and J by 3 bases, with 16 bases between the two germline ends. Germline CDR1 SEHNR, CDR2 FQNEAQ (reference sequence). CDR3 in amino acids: CAGNVGGEETQYF. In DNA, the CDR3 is TGTGCCGGCAACGTGGGAGGAGAAGAGACCCAGTACTTC.

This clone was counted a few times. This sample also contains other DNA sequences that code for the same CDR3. The CDR3, as DNA: TGTGCCAGCAGCTTATCCCAAAACACTGAAGCTTTCTTT. This gives the protein CASSLSQNTEAFF. The rearrangement uses TRBV7-2 and TRBJ1-1; D remains ambiguous. The germline V gene has CDR1 SGHTA and CDR2 FQGNSA. The CDR3 runs to 13 residues. V was clipped by 2 bases and J by 2 bases, with 6 bases between them.

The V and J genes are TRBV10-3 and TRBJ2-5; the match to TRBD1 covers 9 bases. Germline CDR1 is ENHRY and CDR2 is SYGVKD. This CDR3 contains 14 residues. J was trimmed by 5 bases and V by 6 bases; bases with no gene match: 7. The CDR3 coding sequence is TGTGCCATCAGCCTTTCCGGGACAGGGGAGACCCAGTACTTC. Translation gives CAISLSGTGETQYF.

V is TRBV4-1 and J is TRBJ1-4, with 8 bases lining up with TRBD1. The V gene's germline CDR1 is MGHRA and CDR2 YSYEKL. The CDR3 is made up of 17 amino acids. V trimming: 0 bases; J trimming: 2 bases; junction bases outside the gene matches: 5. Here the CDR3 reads CASSQDPQGATNEKLFF. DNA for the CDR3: TGCGCCAGCAGCCAAGATCCCCAGGGGGCGACTAATGAAAAACTGTTTTTT.

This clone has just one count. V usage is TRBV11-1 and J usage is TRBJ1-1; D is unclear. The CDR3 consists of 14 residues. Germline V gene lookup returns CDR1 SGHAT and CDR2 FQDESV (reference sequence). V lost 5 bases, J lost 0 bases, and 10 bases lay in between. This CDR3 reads CASSPDTMNTEAFF. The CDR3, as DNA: TGTGCCAGCAGCCCAGACACAATGAACACTGAAGCTTTCTTT. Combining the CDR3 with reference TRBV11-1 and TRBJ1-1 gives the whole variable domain EAEVAQSPRYKITEKSQAVAFWCDPISGHATLYWYRQILGQGPELLVQFQDESVVDDSQLPKDRFSAERLKGVDSTLKIQPAELGDSAMYLCASSPDTMNTEAFFGQGTRLTVV.

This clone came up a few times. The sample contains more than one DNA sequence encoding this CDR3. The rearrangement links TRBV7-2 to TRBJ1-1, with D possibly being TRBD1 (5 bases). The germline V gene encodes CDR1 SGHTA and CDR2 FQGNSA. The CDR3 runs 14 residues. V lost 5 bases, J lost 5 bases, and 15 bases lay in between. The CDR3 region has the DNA TGTGCCAGCAGCCCCCAGGGTCGGCGAACTGAAGCTTTCTTT. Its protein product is CASSPQGRRTEAFF.

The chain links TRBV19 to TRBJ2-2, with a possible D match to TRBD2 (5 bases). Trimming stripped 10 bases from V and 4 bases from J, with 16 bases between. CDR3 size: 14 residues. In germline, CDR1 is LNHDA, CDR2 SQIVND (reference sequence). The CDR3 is CATRKSLGTGELFF. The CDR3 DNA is TGTGCCACTCGTAAATCACTAGGCACCGGGGAGCTGTTTTTT.